The rows below give T cell receptor beta chains drawn from one sample of a study of blood T cell repertoires in COVID-19. Here immunoSEQ multiplex PCR was the method, and the copy in TCRdb shows in-frame clones only, minus some. The profile shows 50,000 to 70,000 clones, more than 80% of them singletons. The sequencing sample was made of peripheral blood. The receptors were gathered from a human donor with active COVID-19. The donor label of this sample is uncertain. Both conserved end residues are part of each CDR3. D genes are given only for firm matches. Clone size is not always given. Where it is, it says once, few, many or a class for expanded clones.

j_call	d_call	clone_size	v_call	cdr3_aa	cdr3_nt
TRBJ2-1	TRBD2	NA	TRBV7-2	CASSLAASGNDEQFF	TGTGCCAGCAGCTTAGCGGCTAGCGGGAATGATGAGCAGTTCTTC
TRBJ2-1	TRBD2	once	TRBV7-2	CASSLEFLAGYNEQFF	TGTGCCAGCAGCTTAGAATTCCTAGCGGGATACAATGAGCAGTTCTTC
TRBJ2-1	TRBD2	NA	TRBV9	CASSVGISGGDNEQFF	TGTGCCAGCAGCGTAGGAATTAGTGGGGGGGACAATGAGCAGTTCTTC
TRBJ2-1	TRBD2	NA	TRBV27	CASSLLSSGSYNEQFF	TGTGCCAGCAGTTTATTGTCTAGCGGGAGCTACAATGAGCAGTTCTTC
TRBJ2-3	TRBD2	NA	TRBV3-1/TRBV3-2	CASSLTSGRGADTQYF	TGTGCCAGCAGCCTTACTAGCGGGAGAGGGGCAGATACGCAGTATTTT
TRBJ1-5	TRBD1	NA	TRBV11-2	CASSWDSYSNQPQHF	TGTGCCAGCAGCTGGGACAGCTATAGCAATCAGCCCCAGCATTTT
TRBJ2-3	NA	NA	TRBV6-5	CARDSFPSTDTQYF	TGTGCCAGGGACAGCTTCCCTAGCACAGATACGCAGTATTTT
TRBJ1-3	TRBD1	NA	TRBV10-3	CAIREGQGSSGNTIYF	TGTGCCATCAGGGAGGGACAGGGGTCCTCTGGAAACACCATATATTTT
TRBJ1-1	NA	NA	TRBV4-2	CASSQDQHLTVEAFF	TGTGCCAGCAGCCAAGATCAACACCTGACAGTAGAAGCTTTCTTT
TRBJ2-7	TRBD1	few	TRBV27	CASSSRGPYEQYF	TGTGCCAGCAGTTCCAGGGGGCCCTACGAGCAGTACTTC